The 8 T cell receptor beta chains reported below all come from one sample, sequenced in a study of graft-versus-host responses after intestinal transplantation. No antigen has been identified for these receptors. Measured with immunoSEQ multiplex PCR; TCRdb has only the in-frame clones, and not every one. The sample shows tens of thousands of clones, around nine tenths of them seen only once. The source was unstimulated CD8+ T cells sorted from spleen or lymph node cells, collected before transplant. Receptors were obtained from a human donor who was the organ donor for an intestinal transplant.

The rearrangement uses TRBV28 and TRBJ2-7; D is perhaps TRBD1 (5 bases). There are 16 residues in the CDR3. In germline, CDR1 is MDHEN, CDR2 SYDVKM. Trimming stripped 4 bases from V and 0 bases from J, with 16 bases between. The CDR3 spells CASSYLQAQISYEQYF. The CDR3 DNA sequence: TGTGCCAGCAGTTACTTACAGGCCCAGATCTCCTACGAGCAGTACTTC.

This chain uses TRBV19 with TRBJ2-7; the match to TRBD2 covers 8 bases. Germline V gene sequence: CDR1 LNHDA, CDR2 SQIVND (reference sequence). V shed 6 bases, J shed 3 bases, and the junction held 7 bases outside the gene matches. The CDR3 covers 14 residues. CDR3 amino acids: CASSLGGGNYEQYF. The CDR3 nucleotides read TGTGCCAGTAGCCTCGGGGGGGGAAACTACGAGCAGTACTTC.

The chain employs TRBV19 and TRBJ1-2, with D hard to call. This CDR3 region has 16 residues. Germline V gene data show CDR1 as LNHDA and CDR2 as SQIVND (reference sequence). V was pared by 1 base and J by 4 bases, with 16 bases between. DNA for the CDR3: TGTGCCAGTAGTATAGCGGCCACCCTCGGGGTCTATGGCTACACCTTC. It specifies CASSIAATLGVYGYTF.

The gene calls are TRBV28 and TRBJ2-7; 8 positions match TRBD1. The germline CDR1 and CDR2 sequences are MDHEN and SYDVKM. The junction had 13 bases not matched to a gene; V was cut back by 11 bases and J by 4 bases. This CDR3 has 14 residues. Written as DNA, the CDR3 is TGTGCCTCCTCACCGGACAGGGAGCTTTACGAGCAGTACTTC. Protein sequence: CASSPDRELYEQYF.

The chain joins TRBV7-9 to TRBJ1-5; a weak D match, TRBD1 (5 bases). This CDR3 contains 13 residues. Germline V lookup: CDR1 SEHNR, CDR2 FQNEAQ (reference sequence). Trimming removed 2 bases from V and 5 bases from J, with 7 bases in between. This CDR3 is CASSLSGYQPQHF. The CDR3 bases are TGTGCCAGCAGCTTATCAGGGTATCAGCCCCAGCATTTT.

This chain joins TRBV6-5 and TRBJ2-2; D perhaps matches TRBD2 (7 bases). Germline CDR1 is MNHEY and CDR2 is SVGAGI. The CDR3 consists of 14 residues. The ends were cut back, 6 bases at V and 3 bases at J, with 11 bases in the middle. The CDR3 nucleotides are TGTGCCAGCAGACGGGGGGCTTACACCGGGGAGCTGTTTTTT. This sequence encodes CASRRGAYTGELFF.

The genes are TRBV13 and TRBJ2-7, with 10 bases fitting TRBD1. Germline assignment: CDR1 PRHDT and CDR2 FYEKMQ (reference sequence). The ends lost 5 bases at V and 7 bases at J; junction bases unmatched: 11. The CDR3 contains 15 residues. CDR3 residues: CASSITGTGALEQYF. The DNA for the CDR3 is TGTGCCAGCAGCATAACCGGGACAGGGGCGTTAGAGCAGTACTTC.

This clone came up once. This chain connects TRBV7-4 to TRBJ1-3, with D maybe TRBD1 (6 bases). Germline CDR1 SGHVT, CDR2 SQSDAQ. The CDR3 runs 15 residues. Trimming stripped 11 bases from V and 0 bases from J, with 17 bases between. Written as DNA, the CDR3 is TGTGCCTCCCCCGGCGAGGGACACTCTGGAAACACCATATATTTT. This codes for CASPGEGHSGNTIYF.